This T cell receptor beta chain was identified in a study of blood T cells in healthy people across ages. The CDR3 consists of 18 residues. Trimming took 1 base from V and 0 from J; bases not matched to a gene: 9. Germline CDR1 LGHNT, CDR2 FRNRAP. Broader study findings: Getting older went along with TCR beta diversity per million T cells dropping roughly linearly. Those diversity estimates obtained from one million T cells were thought to be underestimates.

Details on this clonotype: No antigen is known for it.

A second 7 to 11 cycle PCR used barcoded and J-beta primers. Every molecule of cDNA carried a tag from a template-switch adaptor with 12 random nucleotides. TCRdb passed the 5' RACE reads through MiXCR, listing each CDR3 protein once. The sample holds fewer than 1 million distinct CDR3 sequences; more than 40% are singletons and the top ten take roughly 19%. Sequences were obtained from blood. J is TRBJ2-3 and V is TRBV12-5, with 8 bases aligning to TRBD2. This sequence was found in a man aged 55 to 70 in good health. The CDR3 region is CASGLGHSGDSSTDTQYF. CDR3 bases: TGTGCTAGTGGTTTGGGGCATAGCGGGGACTCAAGCACAGATACGCAGTATTTT. Full variable domain (outside the CDR3, taken from reference TRBV12-5 and TRBJ2-3): DARVTQTPRHKVTEMGQEVTMRCQPILGHNTVFWYRQTMMQGLELLAYFRNRAPLDDSGMPKDRFSAEMPDATLATLKIQPSEPRDSAVYFCASGLGHSGDSSTDTQYFGPGTRLTVL.